This paragraph covers one T cell receptor beta chain sequence. Its antigen is as yet unknown. Both 60 Vbeta primers and 13 Jbeta primers went into the PCR. Libraries were prepared by immunoSEQ multiplex PCR; TCRdb keeps only in-frame clonotypes and omits some of them. The data hold 150,000 to 200,000 clones, with around 68% observed a single time. This sample was taken from a study of cytomegalovirus exposure and HLA in healthy donors. General study results and limits: Most TCR sequences showed up rarely, but some public TCRs showed up in many donors. It was only CMV serostatus that was available as immune exposure information.

The clonotype comes from a woman aged 40 to 50 in good health and CMV-seropositive. The sequenced sample consisted of PBMCs.

CDR3 nucleotides: TGTGCCAGCAGCGCCCTTAGCGGGGGGGGCACAGATACGCAGTATTTT. Translating it yields CASSALSGGGTDTQYF. The rearrangement joins TRBV11-2 to TRBJ2-3; 11 positions agree with TRBD2. The junction had 5 bases not matched to a gene; V was cut back by 5 bases and J by 1 base. CDR1 is SGHAT and CDR2 is FQNNGV in the germline V gene. There are 16 residues in the CDR3.